This T cell receptor (beta chain) was found in a study of blood T cell repertoires in COVID-19. CDR3 size: 12 residues. Trimming stripped 7 bases from V and 5 bases from J, with 10 bases between. Germline CDR1 reads SEHNR; CDR2 reads FQNEAQ (reference sequence). Libraries were prepared by immunoSEQ multiplex PCR; TCRdb keeps only in-frame clonotypes and omits some of them. The sample yields roughly 150,000 clones, over 75% seen once. The specimen sequenced was peripheral blood. The clonotype comes from a man between 60 and 70 years old with active or convalescent COVID-19. V is TRBV7-9 and J is TRBJ2-3; D call uncertain. The CDR3 sequence: CASKRGRDTQYF. CDR3 nucleotides: TGTGCCAGCAAAAGAGGTCGAGATACGCAGTATTTT. Together with reference TRBV7-9 and TRBJ2-3, the CDR3 gives the full variable domain: DTGVSQNPRHKITKRGQNVTFRCDPISEHNRLYWYRQTLGQGPEFLTYFQNEAQLEKSRLLSDRFSAERPKGSFSTLEIQRTEQGDSAMYLCASKRGRDTQYFGPGTRLTVL.